A single sample is the source of the 22 T cell receptor beta chains below, sequenced in a study of regulatory T cells in long-lasting Graves disease. For TCR beta, libraries came from iRepertoire HTBI primers and Arm-PCR of CDR3 regions. TCRdb ran MiXCR on the multiplex PCR reads and lists one entry per CDR3 protein. The sample holds 600,000 to 800,000 distinct CDR3 sequences, 30% seen once. Noted time point: persistent/refractory GD, antithyroid drugs over 5 years with positive TRAb. TCR sequences were obtained from RNA taken from PBMCs. Sequences were derived from peripheral blood mononuclear cells (PBMCs), sampled when the disease was refractory, from a patient treated with antithyroid drugs. Receptor source: a female donor with Graves disease.

In its sample, this clonotype was seen many times. The chain employs TRBV28 and TRBJ1-1; D is perhaps TRBD1 (6 bases). This CDR3 region has 12 residues. V was trimmed by 11 bases and J by 5 bases, leaving 15 bases between them. Germline V gene data show CDR1 as MDHEN and CDR2 as SYDVKM. CDR3 residues: CASNRGRTEAFF. Here the CDR3 DNA reads TGTGCCTCGAATAGGGGGAGGACTGAAGCTTTCTTT.

V gene TRBV29-1 combines with J gene TRBJ1-1; no firm D call. The CDR3 totals 13 residues. Trimming stripped 4 bases from V and 0 bases from J, with 9 bases between. CDR1 and CDR2 from the germline V gene are SQVTM and ANQGSEA. The CDR3 DNA is TGCAGCGTTGGGTTTTTAATGAACACTGAAGCTTTCTTT. This codes for CSVGFLMNTEAFF.

The chain combines TRBV6-2 or TRBV6-3 with TRBJ2-5; 9 bases are shared with TRBD2. The length of the CDR3 is 14 residues. Germline assignment: CDR1 MNHEY and CDR2 SVGEGT. With V trimmed by 7 bases and J by 4 bases, 7 bases remained unmatched. The CDR3 DNA sequence: TGTGCCAGCACCCTAGCGGGACTCGGAGAGACCCAGTACTTC. As protein: CASTLAGLGETQYF.

This chain links TRBV27 with TRBJ2-1, with 7 nucleotides matching TRBD2. Looked up from germline, CDR1 is MNHEY and CDR2 is SMNVEV (reference sequence). The CDR3 sequence is 15 residues long. V lost 3 bases to trimming and J lost 7 bases; unmatched junction nucleotides: 9. Here the CDR3 reads CASSLRTRQPNEQFF. The CDR3, as DNA: TGTGCCAGCAGTTTGCGGACTAGGCAACCAAATGAGCAGTTCTTC.

This clonotype was observed a single time. The chain links TRBV27 to TRBJ1-2, with a possible D match to TRBD1 (6 bases). CDR1 is MNHEY and CDR2 is SMNVEV in the germline V gene (reference sequence). With 7 bases removed from V and 0 bases from J, the gap between germline ends came to 30 bases. The CDR3 contains 20 residues. CDR3 bases: TGTGCCAGCAACGGATCGGGCCAGGGCGGCAGGGGATGGGCTAACTATGGCTACACCTTC. Amino acid sequence: CASNGSGQGGRGWANYGYTF.

This clonotype was seen only once. The chain carries TRBV5-1 and TRBJ2-3; D is possibly TRBD2 (5 bases). Germline CDR1 reads SGHRS; CDR2 reads YFSETQ. Trimming removed 5 bases at V and 5 bases at J, with 15 bases between. This CDR3 comprises 14 residues. In DNA form, the CDR3 reads TGCGCCAGCAGTCGGACTGGATCCCAAGATACGCAGTATTTT. Translation gives CASSRTGSQDTQYF.

This clonotype was seen a few times. The genes are TRBV4-1 and TRBJ1-2; D unclear. The V gene lost 1 base and the J gene lost 7 bases, with 10 bases spanning the gap. In germline, CDR1 is MGHRA, CDR2 YSYEKL. CDR3 length equals 13 residues. CDR3 residues: CASSQVRSGGYTF. The CDR3 DNA reads TGCGCCAGCAGCCAAGTAAGGTCCGGTGGCTACACCTTC.

This clonotype has only a few counts. This chain connects TRBV19 to TRBJ1-4; 7 nucleotides agree with TRBD1. Germline CDR1 LNHDA, CDR2 SQIVND (reference sequence). This CDR3 is built from 14 residues. After removal of 4 bases from V and 7 bases from J, the junction contained 6 bases not matched to a gene. The CDR3: CASSKVAGGEKLFF. CDR3 nucleotide sequence: TGTGCCAGTAGTAAGGTGGCAGGGGGTGAAAAACTGTTTTTT.

This clonotype appeared many times. V and J are TRBV12-3 or TRBV12-4 and TRBJ1-1, with D possibly matching TRBD1 (6 bases). The length of the CDR3 is 16 residues. V lost 3 bases, J lost 0 bases, and 14 bases lay in between. The CDR3 coding sequence is TGTGCCAGCAGTTTGGGGGCAGGGACCCTGAACACTGAAGCTTTCTTT. Translated, it gives CASSLGAGTLNTEAFF.

This clonotype was seen a handful of times. The chain carries TRBV5-1 and TRBJ1-1, with D tentatively TRBD1 (6 bases). Trimming removed 4 bases at V and 5 bases at J, with 18 bases between. CDR3 size: 15 residues. Germline lookup yields CDR1 SGHRS and CDR2 YFSETQ. The CDR3: CASSLYQQGKTEAFF. The CDR3 DNA is TGCGCCAGCAGCCTGTACCAACAGGGAAAGACTGAAGCTTTCTTT.

V is TRBV11-2 and J is TRBJ2-4, with TRBD1 as a possible D gene (5 bases). Germline CDR1 reads SGHAT; CDR2 reads FQNNGV. The CDR3 contains 16 residues. V was cut by 1 base and J by 4 bases, with 14 bases left in between. CDR3 nucleotides: TGTGCCAGCAGCTTAGTGGGTCAGGGCGCTAAAAACATTCAGTACTTC. It yields the protein CASSLVGQGAKNIQYF.

This clonotype has at least ten counts. The junction shows a germline mismatch at one end, possibly a read error. This chain uses TRBV12-3 or TRBV12-4 with TRBJ1-1, with a tentative D call TRBD1 (6 bases). This CDR3 region has 13 residues. The CDR3 reads CASSLAQGTEAFF. CDR3 in DNA: TGTGCCAGCAGCTTAGCACAGGGCACTGAAGCTTTCTTT.

Only a few counts were recorded for this clonotype. The V and J genes are TRBV30 and TRBJ1-4; 12 bases agree with TRBD1. V lost 2 bases and J lost 10; bases outside the gene matches: 5. Germline loops: CDR1 GTSNPN, CDR2 SVGIG (reference sequence). The CDR3 spans 14 residues. The CDR3 DNA reads as TGTGCCTGGAGTATCGGGACAGGGGGCGGAAAACTGTTTTTT. It specifies CAWSIGTGGGKLFF.

J is TRBJ1-1 and V is TRBV20-1; D remains unclear. This CDR3 has 13 amino acids. Trimming left V 3 bases short and J 0 bases short, with 8 bases between. Germline CDR1 is DFQATT and CDR2 is SNEGSKA (reference sequence). This CDR3 is CSASLTVNTEAFF. CDR3 DNA sequence: TGCAGTGCTAGTTTGACGGTGAACACTGAAGCTTTCTTT.

The rearrangement uses TRBV2 and TRBJ1-5, with a tentative D call TRBD1 (5 bases). Deletions cut 6 bases from V and 6 bases from J, with 9 bases between. The CDR3 consists of 12 residues. From germline, CDR1 is SNHLY and CDR2 FYNNEI. CDR3 nucleotide sequence: TGTGCCAGCAGGGAGGACACTCAGCCCCAGCATTTT. The encoded protein is CASREDTQPQHF.

This clonotype was counted between two and nine times. The chain joins TRBV11-2 to TRBJ1-5; D is undetermined. The CDR3 totals 14 residues. Germline CDR1 reads SGHAT; CDR2 reads FQNNGV. V gave up 2 bases and J gave up 6 bases, with 11 bases separating them. The CDR3: CASSLSPDRQPQHF. Here the CDR3 DNA reads TGTGCCAGCAGCTTATCCCCAGACCGTCAGCCCCAGCATTTT.

A few counts support this clonotype. The rearrangement joins TRBV7-2 to TRBJ1-5; tentatively, D is TRBD1 (5 bases). With 0 bases removed from V and 4 bases from J, the gap between germline ends came to 10 bases. Germline values: CDR1 SGHTA, CDR2 FQGNSA. This CDR3 has 15 amino acids. CDR3 bases: TGTGCCAGCAGCTTAGCGCTGGACAAAAATCAGCCCCAGCATTTT. It translates to CASSLALDKNQPQHF.

This clonotype was seen more than once but under ten times. The rearrangement uses TRBV30 and TRBJ2-7; possible D gene TRBD2, 6 bases. The germline V gene encodes CDR1 GTSNPN and CDR2 SVGIG (reference sequence). The CDR3 runs to 14 residues. V was cut by 6 bases and J by 5 bases, with 20 bases left in between. The CDR3 sequence is CACAGRQSRDEQYF. The CDR3 coding sequence is TGTGCCTGTGCTGGGAGGCAGTCTAGAGACGAGCAGTACTTC.

The chain employs TRBV7-9 and TRBJ2-7; maybe TRBD2 (6 bases). Trimming removed 5 bases at V and 0 bases at J, with 23 bases between. CDR1 is SEHNR and CDR2 is FQNEAQ in the germline V gene (reference sequence). The CDR3 is 18 amino acids. The CDR3 loop reads CASSPSTVAGTSSYEQYF. The CDR3 DNA follows: TGTGCCAGCAGCCCCTCAACTGTTGCGGGAACGAGCTCCTACGAGCAGTACTTC.

There are a few counts of this clonotype. The rearrangement joins TRBV15 to TRBJ1-1; tentatively, D is TRBD1 (6 bases). The germline V gene encodes CDR1 LNHNV and CDR2 YYDKDF (reference sequence). Trimming pared 0 bases from V and 1 base from J, leaving 9 bases between. The CDR3 extends over 15 amino acids. This CDR3 is CATSRDRGPNTEAFF. As DNA, the CDR3 is TGTGCCACCAGCAGAGACAGGGGACCGAACACTGAAGCTTTCTTT. The entire variable domain, with the rest obtained from reference TRBV15 and TRBJ1-1, is as follows: DAMVIQNPRYQVTQFGKPVTLSCSQTLNHNVMYWYQQKSSQAPKLLFHYYDKDFNNEADTPDNFQSRRPNTSFCFLDIRSPGLGDTAMYLCATSRDRGPNTEAFFGQGTRLTVV.

The chain combines TRBV29-1 with TRBJ1-2, with D unresolved. The CDR3 sequence is 12 residues long. V lost 6 bases and J lost 2, with 10 bases in between. The germline gives CDR1 SQVTM, CDR2 ANQGSEA. CDR3 in amino acids: CSVVQSNYGYTF. The CDR3 DNA sequence: TGCAGCGTGGTACAGAGCAACTATGGCTACACCTTC.

With respect to this clonotype: An end of the junction differs from the germline gene, which may be a read error. This chain uses TRBV13 with TRBJ1-1; no firm D call. The CDR3 totals 13 residues. Germline V gene sequence: CDR1 PRHDT, CDR2 FYEKMQ (reference sequence). This chain's CDR3 is CASTISPNTGAFF. CDR3 bases: TGTGCCAGCACCATTTCTCCCAACACTGGAGCTTTCTTT.